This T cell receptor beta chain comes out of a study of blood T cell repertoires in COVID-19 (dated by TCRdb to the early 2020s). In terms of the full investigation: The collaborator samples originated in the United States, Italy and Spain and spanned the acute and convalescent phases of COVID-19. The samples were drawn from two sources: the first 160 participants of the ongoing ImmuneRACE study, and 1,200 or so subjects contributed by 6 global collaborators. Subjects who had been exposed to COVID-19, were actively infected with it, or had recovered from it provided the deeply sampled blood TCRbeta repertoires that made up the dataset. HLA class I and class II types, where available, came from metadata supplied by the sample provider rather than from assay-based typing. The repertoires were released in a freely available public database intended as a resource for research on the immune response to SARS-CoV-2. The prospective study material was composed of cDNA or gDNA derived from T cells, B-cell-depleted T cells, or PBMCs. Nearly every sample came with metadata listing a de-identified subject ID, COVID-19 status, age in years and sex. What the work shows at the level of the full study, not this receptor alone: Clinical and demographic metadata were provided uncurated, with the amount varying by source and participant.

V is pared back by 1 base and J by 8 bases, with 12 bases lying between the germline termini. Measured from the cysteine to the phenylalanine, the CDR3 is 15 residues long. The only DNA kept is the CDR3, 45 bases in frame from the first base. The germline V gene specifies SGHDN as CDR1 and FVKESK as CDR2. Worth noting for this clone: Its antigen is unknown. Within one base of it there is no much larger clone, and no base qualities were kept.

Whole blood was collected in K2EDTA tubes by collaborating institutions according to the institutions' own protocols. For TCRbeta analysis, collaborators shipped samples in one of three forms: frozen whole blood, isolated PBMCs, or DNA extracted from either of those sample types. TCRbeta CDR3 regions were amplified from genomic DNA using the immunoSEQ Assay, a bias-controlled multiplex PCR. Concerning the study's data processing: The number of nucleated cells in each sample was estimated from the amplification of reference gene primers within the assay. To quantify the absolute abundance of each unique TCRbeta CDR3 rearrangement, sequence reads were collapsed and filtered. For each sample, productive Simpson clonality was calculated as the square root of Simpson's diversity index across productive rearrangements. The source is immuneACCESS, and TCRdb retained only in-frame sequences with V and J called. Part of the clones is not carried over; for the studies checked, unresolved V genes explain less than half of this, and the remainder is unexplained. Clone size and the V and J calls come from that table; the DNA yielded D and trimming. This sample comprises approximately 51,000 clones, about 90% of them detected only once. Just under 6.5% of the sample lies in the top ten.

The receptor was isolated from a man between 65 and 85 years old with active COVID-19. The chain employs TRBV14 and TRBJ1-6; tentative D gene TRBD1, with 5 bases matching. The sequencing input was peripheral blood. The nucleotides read TGTGCCAGCAGCCAAGCGCCCAGGGATCATTCACCCCTCCACTTT. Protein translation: CASSQAPRDHSPLHF.